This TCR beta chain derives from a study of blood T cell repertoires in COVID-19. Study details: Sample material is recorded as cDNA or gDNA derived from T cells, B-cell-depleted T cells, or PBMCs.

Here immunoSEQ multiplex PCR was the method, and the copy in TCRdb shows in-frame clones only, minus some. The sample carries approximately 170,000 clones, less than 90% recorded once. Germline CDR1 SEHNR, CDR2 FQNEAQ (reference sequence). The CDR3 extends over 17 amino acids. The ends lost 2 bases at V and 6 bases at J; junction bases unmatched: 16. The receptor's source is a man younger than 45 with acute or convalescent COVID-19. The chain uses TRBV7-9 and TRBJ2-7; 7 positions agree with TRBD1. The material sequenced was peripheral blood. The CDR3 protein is CASSLKKGPGQQVEQYF. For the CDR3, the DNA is TGTGCCAGCAGCTTAAAGAAGGGACCGGGACAGCAGGTCGAGCAGTACTTC.